This T cell receptor beta chain originates from a study of T-cell reconstitution after alpha-beta-depleted transplantation in children (dated by TCRdb to about 2016). Notes on the research overall: The study quantitatively tracked T-cell immune reconstitution after TCRalphabeta/CD19-depleted allogeneic hematopoietic cell transplantation in children using TCR repertoire profiling. Broader findings and caveats from the paper: In some patients, high TCRbeta diversity at day 60 was attributed to recipient T cells and intrathymic progenitors that had survived conditioning. Apparently early alphabetaT-cell count recovery about two months after transplant reportedly relied on only several hundred rapidly expanded clones derived from non-depleted graft cells. The frequencies of hyperexpanded clones fell over the following months, and after one year, T-cell counts and TCRbeta diversity were mostly attributed to newly produced T cells.

The library came from PCR. Sequenced using an Illumina HiSeq 2500. Molecular barcoding was employed in the preparation of TCR libraries, with unique molecular identifiers being used to normalize TCRbeta repertoire quantification. The public sequencing data were trimmed at Q25 with fastp and processed into clonotypes with MiXCR by TCRdb, which kept only in-frame beta chains. Each record represents a unique CDR3 protein, reported with the most common genes and DNA among its rows. For this sample the table gives hundreds of thousands of distinct CDR3 sequences, of which around 15% were detected only once. The biggest ten clones account for around 28% of the sample. The germline V gene sets CDR1 to KGHSH and CDR2 to LQKENI. The CDR3, from cysteine to phenylalanine, totals 13 residues. Left in the record is the CDR3 DNA by itself, 39 bases read in frame from the first base. V and J lose 3 bases and 2 bases, and a span of 8 bases separates them.

This clonotype was counted at least ten times. There is no known antigen for this receptor. Base qualities are not provided; no much larger clone lies one nucleotide away. What this sample's treatment or condition label stands for: allogeneic hematopoietic cell transplantation with graft depleted of TCRalphabeta T cells and CD19 B cells. The children who served as transplant recipients had been given grafts of TCRalphabeta/CD19-depleted allogeneic hematopoietic cells. The rearranged segments are TRBV18 and TRBJ2-7, with the D segment identity uncertain. This TCR came from a boy younger than two who had a stem cell transplant for Wiskott-Aldrich syndrome, so the T cells may come from the graft donor. Specimen: PBMCs, mostly from graft donor cells, collected 360 days after TCRalphabeta/CD19-depleted stem cell transplant. The CDR3: CASSPDGTYEQYF. The nucleotide sequence reads as follows: TGTGCCAGCTCACCGGACGGCACCTACGAGCAGTACTTC.